The 10 T cell receptor beta chains listed next were all sequenced from one sample in a study of shared clonotypes between healthy human individuals. Here immunoSEQ multiplex PCR was the method, and the copy in TCRdb shows in-frame clones only, minus some. The sample shows fewer than 650,000 clones, roughly four fifths of them seen only once. Sequencing used PBMCs. These receptors originate from a woman in her 40s in good health. Some clones in this sample may be carry-over from other donors' samples.

Details on this clone: This sequence may be a read error, since a much larger clone differs from it by one base. The rearrangement uses TRBV18 and TRBJ2-2; 7 bases agree with TRBD1. The CDR3 length is 16 residues. The V and J ends lost 2 bases and 1 base, in that order; junction bases with no gene match: 4. The germline V gene has CDR1 KGHSH and CDR2 LQKENI. The DNA of the CDR3 is TGTGCCAGCTCACCATACGGGACAGTGAACACCGGGGAGCTGTTTTTT. Amino acids: CASSPYGTVNTGELFF.

This chain links TRBV4-3 with TRBJ2-1; D remains unclear. Per the germline V gene, CDR1 is LGHNA and CDR2 is YSLEER. Trimming left V 4 bases short and J 0 bases short, with 16 bases between. The CDR3 covers 17 residues. The CDR3 DNA is TGCGCCAGCAGCCCCCGCCAAGCCGGTATCTCCTACAATGAGCAGTTCTTC. This gives the protein CASSPRQAGISYNEQFF.

The rearrangement joins TRBV19 to TRBJ1-5, with D possibly TRBD1 on 6 matching bases. Between the trimmed V and J ends, which lost 1 base and 0 bases, there was a span of 10 bases. This CDR3 comprises 16 residues. The germline gives CDR1 LNHDA, CDR2 SQIVND (reference sequence). The CDR3 reads CASSIAPGVSNQPQHF. CDR3 sequence (DNA): TGTGCCAGTAGTATAGCCCCAGGGGTTAGCAATCAGCCCCAGCATTTT. The full variable domain, in which reference TRBV19 and TRBJ1-5 provide the parts outside the CDR3, is DGGITQSPKYLFRKEGQNVTLSCEQNLNHDAMYWYRQDPGQGLRLIYYSQIVNDFQKGDIAEGYSVSREKKESFPLTVTSAQKNPTAFYLCASSIAPGVSNQPQHFGDGTRLSIL.

This chain connects TRBV6-5 to TRBJ1-2, with D hard to call. V shed 0 bases and J shed 6 bases, with 8 bases lying between them. Germline CDR1 MNHEY, CDR2 SVGAGI. The CDR3 is made up of 13 amino acids. The CDR3 region is CASSYSGFNGYTF. The CDR3 nucleotides read TGTGCCAGCAGTTACTCGGGATTTAATGGCTACACCTTC.

The chain joins TRBV29-1 to TRBJ2-1; TRBD2 agrees at 9 bases. The length of the CDR3 is 14 residues. J was trimmed by 0 bases and V by 7 bases; bases with no gene match: 4. Germline V gives CDR1 SQVTM, CDR2 ANQGSEA. As DNA, the CDR3 is TGCAGCGCTCTTAGCGGGAGCTCCTACAATGAGCAGTTCTTC. It specifies CSALSGSSYNEQFF.

A few counts support this clone. V and J are TRBV30 and TRBJ2-3; D unclear. V was trimmed by 5 bases and J by 4 bases, leaving 13 bases between them. Germline values: CDR1 GTSNPN, CDR2 SVGIG (reference sequence). The CDR3 contains 13 residues. The CDR3 loop is CAWETRGPDTQYF. The CDR3, as DNA: TGTGCCTGGGAGACAAGAGGCCCAGATACGCAGTATTTT.

This chain connects TRBV5-4 to TRBJ1-4, with no clear D. CDR1 and CDR2 from the germline V gene are SGHNT and YYREEE (reference sequence). The CDR3 loop spans 10 amino acids. V was clipped by 4 bases and J by 17 bases, with 12 bases between them. For the CDR3, the DNA is TGTGCCAGCAGCCCGGATCGTATCTTTTTT. Residues: CASSPDRIFF.

The rearrangement links TRBV11-3 to TRBJ2-7; TRBD1 agrees at 7 bases. Germline V lookup: CDR1 SGHNT, CDR2 YENEEA. Trimming at V came to 5 bases and at J to 3 bases, leaving 4 bases not matched to a gene. This CDR3 is built from 13 residues. This chain's CDR3 is CASSLGQNYEQYF. CDR3 DNA: TGTGCCAGCAGCCTGGGACAGAACTACGAGCAGTACTTC.

The rearrangement uses TRBV5-4 and TRBJ2-2; TRBD2 matches at 11 bases. From germline, CDR1 is SGHNT and CDR2 YYREEE (reference sequence). The J segment lost 4 bases and the V segment lost 6 bases, leaving 8 bases of the junction unmatched. This CDR3 comprises 16 residues. The CDR3 here is CASTPTSGAFTGELFF. CDR3 bases: TGTGCCAGCACCCCGACTAGCGGGGCCTTCACCGGGGAGCTGTTTTTT.

About this clone itself: This likely reflects a read error, since a far larger clone is one base away. This chain joins TRBV9 and TRBJ1-1; no clear D gene. The germline V gene has CDR1 SGDLS and CDR2 YYNGEE. The CDR3 extends over 10 amino acids. CDR3 sequence (DNA): TGTGCCAGCAGCGTCCGGAAAGCTTCCTTT. Its translation is CASSVRKASF.